What follows is one T cell receptor beta chain and its context. This sample is drawn from a study of blood T cell repertoires in COVID-19. Overall study context: Sites in the United States, Italy and Spain provided acute and convalescent COVID-19 samples. The analysed material was cDNA or gDNA that came from T cells, B-cell-depleted T cells, or PBMCs.

Germline V gene data show CDR1 as SGHNT and CDR2 as YYREEE (reference sequence). V shed 0 bases and J 6 bases; nucleotides not matched to a gene: 2. This CDR3 region has 14 residues. Original processing notes: Researchers report that nucleated cell counts were estimated from reference gene primer amplification. The assay was immunoSEQ multiplex PCR, and TCRdb's table has in-frame clones only and misses some. Clonal size and the V and J genes are those of that table, whereas D and trimming came from the DNA. The sample comprises about 240,000 clones, 80% to 95% of which are singletons, and approximately 0.8% rests with the top ten. Those enrolled in Seattle joined during active infection and were followed longitudinally afterward.

This TCR was sampled from a man aged 25 to 45 with COVID-19, enrolled during active disease. The sample comprised peripheral blood. This chain uses TRBV5-4 with TRBJ1-4; TRBD1 matches 7 bases. CDR3 DNA sequence: TGTGCCAGCAGCTTGGACAGGGGCGATGAAAAACTGTTTTTT. Protein product: CASSLDRGDEKLFF.